This T cell receptor (beta chain) was sequenced during a study of blood T cells in healthy people across ages. Sample-barcoded 5' priming and a J-beta primer mix drove a second PCR of roughly 7 to 11 cycles. TCRdb re-called the 5' RACE reads with MiXCR, one entry per CDR3 protein. The sample includes some 900,000 distinct CDR3 sequences, around 48% of them seen just once. Trimming left V 7 bases short and J 7 bases short, with 14 bases between. The germline gives CDR1 LGHDT, CDR2 YNNKEL (reference sequence). This CDR3 comprises 12 residues. This clonotype was sampled from a man aged 25-40 years in good health. The chain links TRBV3-1 to TRBJ2-7, with TRBD1 as a possible D gene (7 bases). Sequencing input: blood. The CDR3: CASISSGGEQYF. CDR3 bases: TGTGCCAGCATCTCTTCAGGGGGGGAGCAGTACTTC.